This TCR beta chain was captured by sequencing in a study of cytomegalovirus exposure and HLA in healthy donors. Study results and limitations: Per a later analysis, 15,000 to 20,000 TCR beta sequences showed association with HLA alleles at 0.05 false discovery rate. The sole available immune exposure information was CMV serostatus. The classifier was said to identify cytomegalovirus status with high specificity and sensitivity. A previous analysis found most TCR beta V segments productive roughly 90% or roughly 30% of the time.

This clone was seen just once. As yet, its antigen is unknown. Primers for the PCR totalled 60 Vbeta and 13 Jbeta. Generated by immunoSEQ multiplex PCR, the TCRdb table keeps only in-frame clones and is missing some. The data hold approximately 170,000 clones, with roughly 79% observed a single time. CDR1 MGHRA and CDR2 YSYEKL come from the germline V gene. The CDR3 sequence is 16 residues long. Trimming cost V 1 base and J 0 bases, with 13 bases left between them. This sequence joins TRBV4-1 and TRBJ2-7, with TRBD2 as a possible D gene (5 bases). The TCR originated in a woman under 30 in good health and CMV-seronegative. Input material: PBMCs. Here the CDR3 reads CASSQGPRDSSYEQYF. The CDR3 DNA is TGCGCCAGCAGCCAAGGGCCCCGGGATAGCTCCTACGAGCAGTACTTC.